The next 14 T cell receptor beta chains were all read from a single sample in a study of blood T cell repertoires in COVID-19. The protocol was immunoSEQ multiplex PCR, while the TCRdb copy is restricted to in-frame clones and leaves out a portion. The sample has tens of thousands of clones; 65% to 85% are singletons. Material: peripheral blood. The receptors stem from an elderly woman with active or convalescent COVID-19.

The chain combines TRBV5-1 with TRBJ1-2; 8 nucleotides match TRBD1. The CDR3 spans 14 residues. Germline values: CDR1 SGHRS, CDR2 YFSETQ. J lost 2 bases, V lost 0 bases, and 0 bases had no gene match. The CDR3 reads CASSLGTGNYGYTF. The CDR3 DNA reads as TGCGCCAGCAGCTTGGGGACAGGGAACTATGGCTACACCTTC.

CDR3 in amino acids: CASSQVLGGTEAFF. The CDR3, as DNA: TGCGCCAGCAGCCAAGTTCTGGGGGGGACTGAAGCTTTCTTT. The gene calls are TRBV4-3 and TRBJ1-1, with D perhaps TRBD1 (5 bases). This CDR3 region has 14 residues. From germline, CDR1 is LGHNA and CDR2 YSLEER. V lost 1 base, J lost 5 bases, and 11 bases lay in between.

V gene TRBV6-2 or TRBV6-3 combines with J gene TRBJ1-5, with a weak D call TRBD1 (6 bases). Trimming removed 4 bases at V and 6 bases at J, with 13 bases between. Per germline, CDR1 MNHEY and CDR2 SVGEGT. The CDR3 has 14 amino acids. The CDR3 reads CASSSQGMGQPQHF. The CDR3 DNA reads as TGTGCCAGCAGTTCCCAGGGGATGGGTCAGCCCCAGCATTTT.

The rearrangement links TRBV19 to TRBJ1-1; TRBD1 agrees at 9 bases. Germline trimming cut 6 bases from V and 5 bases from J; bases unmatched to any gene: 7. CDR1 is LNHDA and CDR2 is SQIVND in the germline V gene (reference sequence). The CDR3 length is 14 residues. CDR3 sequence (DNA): TGTGCCAGTAGGATGGACAGGGGTACGACTGAAGCTTTCTTT. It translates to CASRMDRGTTEAFF.

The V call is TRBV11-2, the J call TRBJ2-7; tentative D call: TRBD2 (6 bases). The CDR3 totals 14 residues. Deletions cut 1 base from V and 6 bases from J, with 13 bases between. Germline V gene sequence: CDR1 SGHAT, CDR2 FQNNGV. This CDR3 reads CASSLGTSKSEQYF. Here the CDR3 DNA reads TGTGCCAGCAGCTTAGGAACTAGCAAGAGCGAGCAGTACTTC.

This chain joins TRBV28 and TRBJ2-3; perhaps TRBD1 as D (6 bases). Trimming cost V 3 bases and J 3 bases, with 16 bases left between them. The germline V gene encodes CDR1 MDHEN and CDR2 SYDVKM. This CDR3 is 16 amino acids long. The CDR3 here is CASSFGWTRGTDTQYF. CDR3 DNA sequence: TGTGCCAGCAGTTTCGGGTGGACGAGGGGGACAGATACGCAGTATTTT.

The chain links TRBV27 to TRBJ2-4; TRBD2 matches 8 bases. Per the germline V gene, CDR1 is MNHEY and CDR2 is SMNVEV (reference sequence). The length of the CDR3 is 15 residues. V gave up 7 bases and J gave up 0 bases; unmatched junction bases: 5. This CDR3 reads CASTPSGLAKNIQYF. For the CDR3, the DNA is TGTGCCAGCACCCCTAGCGGGCTAGCCAAAAACATTCAGTACTTC.

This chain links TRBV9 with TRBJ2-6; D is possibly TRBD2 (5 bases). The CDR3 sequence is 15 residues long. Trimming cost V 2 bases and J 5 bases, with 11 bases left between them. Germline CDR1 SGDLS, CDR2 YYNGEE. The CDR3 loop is CASSVRESRANVLTF. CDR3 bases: TGTGCCAGCAGCGTGAGGGAGTCAAGGGCCAACGTCCTGACTTTC.

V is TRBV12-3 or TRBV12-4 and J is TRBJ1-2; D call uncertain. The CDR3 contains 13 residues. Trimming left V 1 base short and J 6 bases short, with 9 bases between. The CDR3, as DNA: TGTGCCAGCAGTTTAGTCCCAGGTAATGGCTACACCTTC. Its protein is CASSLVPGNGYTF.

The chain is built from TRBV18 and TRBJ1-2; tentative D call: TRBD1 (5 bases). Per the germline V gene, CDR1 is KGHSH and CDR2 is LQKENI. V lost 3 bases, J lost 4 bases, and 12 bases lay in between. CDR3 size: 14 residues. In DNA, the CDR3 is TGTGCCAGCTCACCCGGCCGACAGATCTATGGCTACACCTTC. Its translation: CASSPGRQIYGYTF.

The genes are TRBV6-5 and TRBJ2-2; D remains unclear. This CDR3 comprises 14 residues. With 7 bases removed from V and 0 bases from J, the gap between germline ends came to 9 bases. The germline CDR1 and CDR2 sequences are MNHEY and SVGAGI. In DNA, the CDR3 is TGTGCCAGCATTCTCAGTGCGAACACCGGGGAGCTGTTTTTT. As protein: CASILSANTGELFF.

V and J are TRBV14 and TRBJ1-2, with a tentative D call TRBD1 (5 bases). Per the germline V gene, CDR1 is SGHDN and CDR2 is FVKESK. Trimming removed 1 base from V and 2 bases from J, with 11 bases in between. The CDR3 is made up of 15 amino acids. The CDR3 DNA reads TGTGCCAGCAGCCAAGCCTGGGGGGTCAACTATGGCTACACCTTC. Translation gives CASSQAWGVNYGYTF.

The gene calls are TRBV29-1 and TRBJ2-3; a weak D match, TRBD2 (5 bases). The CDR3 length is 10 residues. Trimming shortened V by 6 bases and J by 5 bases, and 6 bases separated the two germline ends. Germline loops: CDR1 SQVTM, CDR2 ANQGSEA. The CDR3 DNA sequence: TGCAGCGTCGGAGGAGATACGCAGTATTTT. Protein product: CSVGGDTQYF.

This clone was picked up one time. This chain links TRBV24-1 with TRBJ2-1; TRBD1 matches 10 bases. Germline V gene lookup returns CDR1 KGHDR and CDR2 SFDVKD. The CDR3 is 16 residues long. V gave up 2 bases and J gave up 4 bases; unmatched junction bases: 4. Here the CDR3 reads CATSDSGTGDYNEQFF. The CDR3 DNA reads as TGTGCCACCAGTGATTCGGGGACAGGGGATTACAATGAGCAGTTCTTC.